This TCR beta chain was captured by sequencing in a study of OX40 agonist ivuxolimab in advanced cancers. Looking at the study overall: Dosing consisted of intravenous ivuxolimab at 0.01 to 10 mg/kg every 2 weeks. Antecedent anti-PD-1, anti-PD-L1 or anti-CTLA-4 therapy was permissible, with around 41% having received some.

This clone was detected only a few times. No antigen is known for it. Generated by immunoSEQ multiplex PCR, the TCRdb table keeps only in-frame clones and is missing some. The sample yields roughly 100,000 clones, around nine tenths seen once. General study findings and limits: Clones of CD4+ and CD8+ blood T cells grew by week 6 at doses of 0.1 to 3.0 mg/kg.

Samples were taken at baseline and on day 1 of cycles 4 and 7. Germline-derived CDR1 and CDR2 are LNHDA and SQIVND (reference sequence). The CDR3 extends over 16 amino acids. The ends lost 3 bases at V and 5 bases at J; junction bases unmatched: 10. The source was CD4+ or CD8+ T cells sorted from blood, collected in a trial of the OX40 agonist ivuxolimab. The TCR originated in an adult with an advanced solid tumor such as melanoma, head and neck, liver or kidney cancer. V usage is TRBV19 and J usage is TRBJ1-2; 9 nucleotides match TRBD1. The CDR3 DNA is TGTGCCAGTAGTATGGAGCCGAACAGGGGGCCGTATGGCTACACCTTC. Its translation: CASSMEPNRGPYGYTF.